This T cell receptor (beta chain) was identified in a study of blood T cell repertoires in COVID-19. At the level of the study: COVID-19 samples from acute and convalescent phases originated in the United States, Italy and Spain. From T cells, B-cell-depleted T cells, or PBMCs came the material, which was cDNA or gDNA.

In Seattle, patients joined the study during active infection and were tracked longitudinally. CDR3 length: 14 residues. CDR1 and CDR2 from the germline V gene are LNHNV and YYDKDF (reference sequence). The J segment lost 5 bases and the V segment lost 6 bases, leaving 4 bases of the junction unmatched. As originally analysed: Estimation of nucleated cell counts relied on the amplification of reference gene primers. Generated by immunoSEQ multiplex PCR, the TCRdb table keeps only in-frame clones and is missing some. The V and J calls and clone size come from that table; D and trimming were worked out from the DNA. This table has 70,000 or so clones, under 85% appearing once.

The receptor comes from a man aged 55-75 years with COVID-19, enrolled during active disease. The genes are TRBV15 and TRBJ2-3, with 11 bases that match TRBD2. The sequencing input was peripheral blood. CDR3 sequence (DNA): TGTGCCACCAGTACTAGCGGGAGTTTAGATACGCAGTATTTT. Protein product: CATSTSGSLDTQYF.